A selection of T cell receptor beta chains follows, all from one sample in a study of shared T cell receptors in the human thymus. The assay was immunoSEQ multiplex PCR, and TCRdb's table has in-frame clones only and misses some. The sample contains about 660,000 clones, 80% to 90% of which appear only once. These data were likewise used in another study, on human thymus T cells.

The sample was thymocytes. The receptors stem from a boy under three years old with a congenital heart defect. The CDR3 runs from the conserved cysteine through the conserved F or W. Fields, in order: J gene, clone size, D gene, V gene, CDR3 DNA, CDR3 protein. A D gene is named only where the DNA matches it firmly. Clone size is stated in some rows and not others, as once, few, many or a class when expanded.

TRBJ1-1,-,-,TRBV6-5,TGTGCCAGCAGTTTAACCGTCAAAGCCACTGAAGCTTTCTTT,CASSLTVKATEAFF
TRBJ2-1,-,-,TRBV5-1,TGCGCCAGCAGAGTACAGGACCTCCATGAGCAGTTCTTC,CASRVQDLHEQFF
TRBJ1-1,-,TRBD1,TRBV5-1,TGCGCCAGCACCGCTTGGTTAGGGGGCGAGGGAACTGAAGCTTTCTTT,CASTAWLGGEGTEAFF
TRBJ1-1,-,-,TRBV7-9,TGTGCCAGCAGCCCTGCGACAGCCCTGAACACTGAAGCTTTCTTT,CASSPATALNTEAFF
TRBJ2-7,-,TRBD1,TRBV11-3,TGTGCCAGCAGCTTTCCGGTATCGGACAGGGGGGACTACGAGCAGTACTTC,CASSFPVSDRGDYEQYF
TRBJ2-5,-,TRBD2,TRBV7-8,TGTGCCAGCAGCCTTAATAAAACCGGGACTAGCGGGACCGCGGAGACCCAGTACTTC,CASSLNKTGTSGTAETQYF
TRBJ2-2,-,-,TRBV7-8,TGTGCCAGCAGCTTAGCCTATTGGCAGGGCAAGGAGACCGGGGAGCTGTTTTTT,CASSLAYWQGKETGELFF
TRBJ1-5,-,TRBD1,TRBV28,TGTGCCAGCACCCCAAGCCAACTCTCCCGTCAGGGGGACAATCAGCCCCAGCATTTT,CASTPSQLSRQGDNQPQHF
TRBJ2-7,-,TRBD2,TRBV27,TGTGCCAGCAGTTTATCCCTAGCGGGTGGGGAGCACGAGCAGTACTTC,CASSLSLAGGEHEQYF
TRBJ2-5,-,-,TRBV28,TGTGCCAGCAGTTTGCAGGCCTGGTGGGAGACCCAGTACTTC,CASSLQAWWETQYF
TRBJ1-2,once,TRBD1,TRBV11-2,TGTGCCAGCAGCCCTGGACAGGGGCCGGGTGGCTACACCTTC,CASSPGQGPGGYTF
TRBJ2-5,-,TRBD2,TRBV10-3,TGTGCCATCAGGGGGGGGATAAGGGAGACCCAGTACTTC,CAIRGGIRETQYF
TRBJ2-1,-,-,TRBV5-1,TGCGCCAGCAGGGCAGGGCAGGGCCCTAATGAGCAGTTCTTC,CASRAGQGPNEQFF
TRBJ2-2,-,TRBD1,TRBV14,TGTGCCAGCAGCCAAAGGGGGACAGCCCCGAACACCGGGGAGCTGTTTTTT,CASSQRGTAPNTGELFF
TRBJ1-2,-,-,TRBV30,TGTGCCTGGAGTCGGGATGGCTATGGCTACACCTTC,CAWSRDGYGYTF
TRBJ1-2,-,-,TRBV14,TGTGCCAGCAGCCCCCTCCCGAGTGGAGACCTTCCTAACTATGGCTACACCTTC,CASSPLPSGDLPNYGYTF
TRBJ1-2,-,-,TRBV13,TGTGCCAGCAGACCAGGCCACTATGGCTACACCTTC,CASRPGHYGYTF
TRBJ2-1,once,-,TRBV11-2,TGTGCCAGCAGCGGCGAAGCGGGCCTAGACATAAGTGAGCAGTTCTTC,CASSGEAGLDISEQFF
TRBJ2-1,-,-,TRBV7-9,TGTGCCAGCAGCACGACAGGAGGTGAGCAGTTCTTC,CASSTTGGEQFF
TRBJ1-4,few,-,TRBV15,TGTGCCACCAGCCGGCGCCGGGGAAAACTGTTTTTT,CATSRRRGKLFF
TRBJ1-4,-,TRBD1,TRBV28,TGTGCCAGCAGTACGATGGACAGGGGAGGAGAAAAACTGTTTTTT,CASSTMDRGGEKLFF
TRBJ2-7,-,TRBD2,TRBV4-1,TGCGCCAGCAGCCAAGCCCTTGTGGGCGGGAGGATTGGCTACGAGCAGTACTTC,CASSQALVGGRIGYEQYF
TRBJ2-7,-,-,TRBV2,TGTGCCAGCAGACCGGGTCGTAGCTCCTACGAGCAGTACTTC,CASRPGRSSYEQYF
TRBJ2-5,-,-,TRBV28,TGTGCCGTGACCGGGGAGCCCCAAGAGACCCAGTACTTC,CAVTGEPQETQYF
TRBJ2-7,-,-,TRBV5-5,TGTGCCAGCAGCCTAAAACAGGGCTACGAGCAGTACTTC,CASSLKQGYEQYF
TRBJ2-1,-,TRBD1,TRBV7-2,TGTGCCAGCAGCCCTTGGACAGGGACCCTTTCCTACAATGAGCAGTTCTTC,CASSPWTGTLSYNEQFF
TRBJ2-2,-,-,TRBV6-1,TGTGCCAGCAGTGAGCGCATGAACACCGGGGAGCTGTTTTTT,CASSERMNTGELFF
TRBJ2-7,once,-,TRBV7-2,TGTGCCAGCAGCCTTCAATTCCAGGGGAAGGCCGAGCAGTACTTC,CASSLQFQGKAEQYF
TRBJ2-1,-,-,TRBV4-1,TGCGCCAGCAGCCAATTGAGGGCCAGCCCACGTCCGGATGAGCAGTTCTTC,CASSQLRASPRPDEQFF
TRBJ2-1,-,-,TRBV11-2,TGTGCCAGCAGCTTCGTCGGCAGGGAATCCTACAATGAGCAGTTCTTC,CASSFVGRESYNEQFF
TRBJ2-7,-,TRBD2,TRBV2,TGTGCCAGCAGTGGGGGAGGGCCCTCCCAATCCTACGAGCAGTACTTC,CASSGGGPSQSYEQYF
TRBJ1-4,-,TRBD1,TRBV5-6,TGTGCCAGCAGCTTGGTGGCACAGGGGGAAAAACTGTTTTTT,CASSLVAQGEKLFF
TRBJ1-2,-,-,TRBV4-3,TGCGCCAGCAGCCAAGACGCTCGGGGCTACACCTTC,CASSQDARGYTF
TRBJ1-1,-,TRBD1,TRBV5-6,TGTGCCAGCAGCAACGACAAGGACAGGGGTTGTGAAGCTTTCTTT,CASSNDKDRGCEAFF
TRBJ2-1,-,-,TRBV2,TGTGCCAGCAGCCCTCCCGGTGGGGGCGGGGAGCAGTTCTTC,CASSPPGGGGEQFF
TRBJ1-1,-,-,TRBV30,TGTGCCTGGAGTGTATTGGGCAGGGAAGCTTTCTTT,CAWSVLGREAFF
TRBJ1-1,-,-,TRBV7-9,TGTGCCAGCAGCTTAAGTCCAGGGGTGGAGAACACTGAAGCTTTCTTT,CASSLSPGVENTEAFF
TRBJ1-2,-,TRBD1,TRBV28,TGTGCCAGCAGTTTCAAGGGGGCCCCAGAATCTAACTATGGCTACACCTTC,CASSFKGAPESNYGYTF
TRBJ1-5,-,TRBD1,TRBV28,TGTGCCAGCAGTCGAGTGACCCCCGCGGGACAGTGGCAGCCCCAGCATTTT,CASSRVTPAGQWQPQHF
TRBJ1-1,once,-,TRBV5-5,TGTGCCAGCAGCTTTTGGGGTGGGAGCATGAACACTGAAGCTTTCTTT,CASSFWGGSMNTEAFF
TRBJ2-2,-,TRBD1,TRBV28,TGTGCCAGCTTCTCCGGGACAGTGAACACCGGGGAGCTGTTTTTT,CASFSGTVNTGELFF
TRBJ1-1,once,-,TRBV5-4,TGTGCCAGCAGCTTGGACGGTCCGAACACTGAAGCTTTCTTT,CASSLDGPNTEAFF
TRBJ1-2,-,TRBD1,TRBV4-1,TGCGCCAGCAGCCAGGCCCTTGGACAGGGAGGGGGCTATGGCTACACCTTC,CASSQALGQGGGYGYTF
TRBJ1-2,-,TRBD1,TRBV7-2,TGTGCCAGCAGCCAGGGGCCGGGACAGATCTATGGCTACACCTTC,CASSQGPGQIYGYTF
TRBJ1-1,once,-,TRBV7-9,TGTGCCAGCAGCCCAGAGGGGACAAGTGAAGCTTTCTTT,CASSPEGTSEAFF
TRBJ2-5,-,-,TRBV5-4,TGTGCCAGCAGCTTTGGGCAGGGAGAGACCCAGTACTTC,CASSFGQGETQYF
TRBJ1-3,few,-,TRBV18,TGTGCCAGCTCACCAATATCAGGGGAAGGAAACACCATATATTTT,CASSPISGEGNTIYF
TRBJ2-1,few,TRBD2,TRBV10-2,TGCGCCAGCAGGACTAGCGGGAACAATGAGCAGTTCTTC,CASRTSGNNEQFF
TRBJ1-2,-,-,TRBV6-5,TGTGCCAGCAGTTACGGGCGCGATTGCGACTATGGCTACACCTTC,CASSYGRDCDYGYTF
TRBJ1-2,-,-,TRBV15,TGTGCCACCAGCAGAGCCGGGGGGTATGGCTACACCTTC,CATSRAGGYGYTF
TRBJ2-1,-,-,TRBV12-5,TGTGCTAGTGGTTTGGTACAGGGAGCCAATGAGCAGTTCTTC,CASGLVQGANEQFF
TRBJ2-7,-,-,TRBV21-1,-,CASSKVGQGSF
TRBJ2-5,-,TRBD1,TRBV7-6,TGTGCCAGCAGCGGACAGGGGGGCGATGAGACCCAGTACTTC,CASSGQGGDETQYF
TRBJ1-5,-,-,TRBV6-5,TGTGCCAGCAGTGCGGATGGTAATCAGCCCCAGCATTTT,CASSADGNQPQHF
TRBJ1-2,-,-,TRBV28,TGTGCCAGCAGCCCCAGACGCGGCAGGGCGGACTATGGCTACACCTTC,CASSPRRGRADYGYTF
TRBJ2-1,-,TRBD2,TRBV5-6,TGTGCCAGCAGCCCGCTAGCGGGTCGTGCTCAGTTCGAGCAGTTCTTC,CASSPLAGRAQFEQFF